This T cell receptor (beta chain) was sequenced during a study of cytomegalovirus exposure and HLA in healthy donors. General study points: A link between a missense DCLRE1C variant and TCR beta V- and J-gene trimming emerged from a later analysis.

Details on this clone: Antigen specificity is unknown.

This CDR3 is 15 amino acids long. Between the trimmed V and J ends, which lost 2 bases and 0 bases, there was a span of 10 bases. The germline V gene has CDR1 MNHNS and CDR2 SASEGT. PCR amplification relied on 60 Vbeta primers (plus 13 Jbeta primers). Produced via immunoSEQ multiplex PCR; TCRdb's table is partial and in-frame only. Among about 120,000 clones, 65% to 90% were seen once, and the ten largest hold 2.2%. Sequenced material: PBMCs. The TCR sequence derives from a woman aged 40 to 55 in good health and CMV-seronegative. The chain links TRBV6-1 to TRBJ1-2, with D possibly matching TRBD1 (5 bases). The CDR3 bases are TGTGCCAGCAGTGAAAACCCGACAGCTAACTATGGCTACACCTTC. It specifies CASSENPTANYGYTF.